The 27 T cell receptor beta chains presented below share a single source sample, sequenced in a study of blood T cell repertoires in COVID-19. This table comes from immunoSEQ multiplex PCR, and its TCRdb copy is limited to in-frame clones, with some not included. This sample has roughly 86,000 clones, with around 92% found just once. The specimen sequenced was peripheral blood. These TCRs come from a woman between 45 and 65 years old in a cohort sampled during active COVID-19.

J is TRBJ2-5 and V is TRBV3-1 (or the pseudogene TRBV3-2); TRBD1 might be the D (6 bases). Germline loops: CDR1 LGHDT, CDR2 YNNKEL (reference sequence). The CDR3 runs to 13 residues. V shed 6 bases and J shed 4 bases, with 12 bases lying between them. CDR3 in amino acids: CASRWGRGETQYF. The CDR3 bases are TGTGCCAGCAGATGGGGGCGCGGAGAGACCCAGTACTTC.

V is TRBV29-1 and J is TRBJ2-3; tentative D call: TRBD1 (5 bases). This CDR3 region has 15 residues. Germline V gene lookup returns CDR1 SQVTM and CDR2 ANQGSEA. Trimming removed 7 bases at V and 4 bases at J, with 21 bases between. DNA for the CDR3: TGCAGCGACGCTAGGCCAGGGCATGGGGCAGATACGCAGTATTTT. Translating it yields CSDARPGHGADTQYF.

This chain connects TRBV19 to TRBJ2-1; unclear D gene. Trimming took off 3 bases at V and 5 bases at J, with 17 bases between the two ends. The CDR3 is made up of 16 amino acids. The germline CDR1 and CDR2 sequences are LNHDA and SQIVND (reference sequence). The CDR3 reads CASSIVTGSLHNEQFF. DNA for the CDR3: TGTGCCAGTAGTATTGTGACTGGTTCGTTGCACAATGAGCAGTTCTTC.

The rearrangement joins TRBV3-1 (or the pseudogene TRBV3-2) to TRBJ2-3; weak D call: TRBD2 (6 bases). In germline, CDR1 is LGHDT, CDR2 YNNKEL (reference sequence). The CDR3 extends over 14 amino acids. V lost 6 bases and J lost 9, with 19 bases in between. The CDR3 sequence: CASSPPFGTGTQYF. The CDR3 bases are TGTGCCAGCAGTCCTCCTTTCGGGACTGGGACGCAGTATTTT.

The genes are TRBV6-2 or TRBV6-3 and TRBJ2-7; D is perhaps TRBD2 (6 bases). This CDR3 region has 13 residues. The V gene lost 6 bases and the J gene lost 6 bases, with 15 bases spanning the gap. Per the germline V gene, CDR1 is MNHEY and CDR2 is SVGEGT. CDR3 sequence reads: CASSHLVGGEQYF. CDR3 bases: TGTGCCAGCAGCCACCTGGTGGGAGGCGAGCAGTACTTC.

The J gene is TRBJ1-4, the V gene TRBV21-1; the table names TRBD1, a call not compared with the DNA. TRBV21-1 is a known pseudogene. This CDR3 spans 12 amino acids. CDR3 sequence (DNA): TGTGCCAGCAGAGGGACACACCAAAAACTGTTTTTT. Amino acid sequence: CASRGTHQKLFF.

The genes are TRBV10-2 and TRBJ2-7, with TRBD2 matching 11 bases. CDR3 length: 14 amino acids. The V and J ends lost 6 bases and 4 bases, in that order; junction bases with no gene match: 5. From germline, CDR1 is WSHSY and CDR2 SAAADI. Written as DNA, the CDR3 is TGCGCCAGCAGGACGGGACTAGCGGCATACGAGCAGTACTTC. Protein: CASRTGLAAYEQYF.

J is TRBJ2-5 and V is TRBV27; 7 bases are shared with TRBD1. The V segment lost 4 bases and the J segment 4 bases; nucleotides outside the gene matches: 6. The CDR3 covers 14 residues. The germline gives CDR1 MNHEY, CDR2 SMNVEV (reference sequence). The CDR3: CASSSWTGGETQYF. CDR3 in DNA: TGTGCCAGCAGTTCCTGGACAGGTGGAGAGACCCAGTACTTC.

A single count supports this clone. This chain links TRBV28 with TRBJ2-7, with 8 bases lining up with TRBD1. Germline CDR1 reads MDHEN; CDR2 reads SYDVKM. This CDR3 spans 12 amino acids. The ends lost 6 bases at V and 7 bases at J; junction bases unmatched: 5. CDR3 sequence reads: CASSQGAWEQYF. The CDR3 DNA reads as TGTGCCAGCAGCCAGGGGGCGTGGGAGCAGTACTTC.

The chain combines TRBV4-1 with TRBJ2-7, with TRBD1 matching over 9 bases. With V trimmed by 2 bases and J by 6 bases, 14 bases remained unmatched. Germline V gene lookup returns CDR1 MGHRA and CDR2 YSYEKL. CDR3 size: 17 residues. CDR3 amino acids: CASSQSPGTGRAREQYF. The CDR3 bases are TGCGCCAGCAGCCAATCCCCGGGGACAGGGCGCGCTCGCGAGCAGTACTTC.

The chain has TRBV7-8 and TRBJ1-2, with 9 bases that match TRBD1. Germline loops: CDR1 SGHVS, CDR2 FQNEAQ. The V and J ends lost 3 bases and 7 bases, in that order; junction bases with no gene match: 12. The CDR3 runs 16 residues. The CDR3 bases are TGTGCCAGCAGCTTTCCCCCCGGACAGGGGTTTTTTGGCTACACCTTC. It encodes CASSFPPGQGFFGYTF.

This clone was picked up a small number of times. V is TRBV12-3 or TRBV12-4 and J is TRBJ2-7; no reliable D call. The CDR3 spans 13 residues. V lost 1 base and J lost 3, with 7 bases in between. The DNA for the CDR3 is TGTGCCAGCAGTTTAGGTCCAGACTACGAGCAGTACTTC. This translates into CASSLGPDYEQYF.

This rearrangement joins TRBV19 to TRBJ2-5, with D maybe TRBD2 (6 bases). The CDR3 has 14 amino acids. Germline CDR1 LNHDA, CDR2 SQIVND (reference sequence). V was shortened by 5 bases and J by 4 bases, with 14 bases between the two germline ends. CDR3 sequence (DNA): TGTGCCAGTAGTCCCCGGGACTCCCGAGAGACCCAGTACTTC. This sequence encodes CASSPRDSRETQYF. Combining the CDR3 with reference TRBV19 and TRBJ2-5 gives the whole variable domain DGGITQSPKYLFRKEGQNVTLSCEQNLNHDAMYWYRQDPGQGLRLIYYSQIVNDFQKGDIAEGYSVSREKKESFPLTVTSAQKNPTAFYLCASSPRDSRETQYFGPGTRLLVL.

The rearrangement links TRBV5-5 to TRBJ1-2, with unresolved D. The V end lost 0 bases, the J end lost 8 bases, and 8 bases lay between the germline ends. Germline V gives CDR1 SGHKS, CDR2 YYEKEE (reference sequence). This CDR3 spans 12 amino acids. CDR3 loop: CASSLGGEGYTF. DNA for the CDR3: TGTGCCAGCAGCTTGGGCGGTGAGGGCTACACCTTC.

The chain combines TRBV6-1 with TRBJ1-6, with a tentative D call TRBD1 (5 bases). The V and J ends lost 0 bases and 5 bases respectively, with 20 bases between them. This CDR3 is 19 amino acids long. Germline CDR1 is MNHNS and CDR2 is SASEGT. CDR3 in DNA: TGTGCCAGCAGTGAAGCGCTTCTGGGGGGGGTAGGGCATAATTCACCCCTCCACTTT. It yields the protein CASSEALLGGVGHNSPLHF.

The table lists this clone with a few counts. The genes are TRBV2 and TRBJ1-3, with D perhaps TRBD1 (5 bases). Germline CDR1 SNHLY, CDR2 FYNNEI. Trimming removed 6 bases at V and 0 bases at J, with 6 bases between. The length of the CDR3 is 13 residues. CDR3 sequence: CASRTASGNTIYF. DNA of the CDR3: TGTGCCAGCAGGACAGCCTCTGGAAACACCATATATTTT.

The V and J genes are TRBV24-1 and TRBJ2-3; 8 bases are a match to TRBD2. V lost 3 bases to trimming and J lost 5 bases; unmatched junction nucleotides: 9. The germline gives CDR1 KGHDR, CDR2 SFDVKD. The CDR3 loop spans 16 amino acids. This CDR3 is CATSDPRGGPRDTQYF. The CDR3 DNA reads TGTGCCACCAGTGATCCTCGCGGGGGGCCCCGAGATACGCAGTATTTT.

The chain recombines TRBV6-1 with TRBJ1-5; TRBD1 agrees at 7 bases. Germline CDR1 MNHNS, CDR2 SASEGT. The CDR3 runs to 17 residues. With V trimmed by 2 bases and J by 7 bases, 14 bases remained unmatched. Here the CDR3 DNA reads TGTGCCAGCAGTGAAAGACCTCCTCCGCTCAGGGGGCAGCCCCAGCATTTT. Protein sequence: CASSERPPPLRGQPQHF.

This clone was counted between two and nine times. Different DNA sequences within this sample yield the same CDR3. The CDR3 DNA is TGTGCCAGCAGTAGGGACAGTTCTTCCTACGAGCAGTACTTC. It is translated as CASSRDSSSYEQYF. The chain joins TRBV6-5 to TRBJ2-7, with TRBD1 identical over 7 bases. The CDR3 loop spans 14 amino acids. V dropped 5 bases and J dropped 1; count of bases not matched to a gene: 5. Germline assignment: CDR1 MNHEY and CDR2 SVGAGI.

The chain is built from TRBV10-2 and TRBJ1-1; 10 bases match TRBD1. The CDR3 loop spans 17 amino acids. With 4 bases clipped from V and 1 base from J, the junction kept 9 bases outside the gene matches. Germline CDR1 is WSHSY and CDR2 is SAAADI. The CDR3 loop is CASSGSLTGGANTEAFF. CDR3 nucleotide sequence: TGCGCCAGCAGTGGGAGTCTGACAGGGGGCGCGAACACTGAAGCTTTCTTT.

The rearrangement uses TRBV12-3 or TRBV12-4 and TRBJ1-4, with D possibly TRBD1 on 5 matching bases. The V end lost 6 bases, the J end lost 7 bases, and 9 bases lay between the germline ends. This CDR3 contains 12 residues. The CDR3 DNA follows: TGTGCCAGCAGGGGGCAGGTTGAAAAACTGTTTTTT. Translating gives CASRGQVEKLFF.

This chain links TRBV7-9 with TRBJ1-2, with 11 bases fitting TRBD1. The germline gives CDR1 SEHNR, CDR2 FQNEAQ (reference sequence). The CDR3 is 14 amino acids. V was clipped by 5 bases and J by 7 bases; unmatched bases: 6. This CDR3 is CASSPDRGRRGYTF. The CDR3 DNA reads as TGTGCCAGCAGCCCGGACAGGGGGCGCCGTGGCTACACCTTC.

The CDR3, as DNA: TGTGCCAGCAGCCAAGATCTTACGGCTAGCGGGAGTAACCAGTACTTC. Translating gives CASSQDLTASGSNQYF. The chain couples TRBV4-2 to TRBJ2-5; 10 bases map to TRBD2. After removal of 0 bases from V and 10 bases from J, the junction contained 11 bases not matched to a gene. Germline V gene sequence: CDR1 LGHNA, CDR2 YNFKEQ. The CDR3 is 16 amino acids.

The J gene is TRBJ2-1, the V gene TRBV2, with 7 bases identical to TRBD2. Germline lookup yields CDR1 SNHLY and CDR2 FYNNEI. The CDR3 has 14 amino acids. The junction had 12 bases not matched to a gene; V was cut back by 6 bases and J by 10 bases. The CDR3 protein is CASRVSGISWEQFF. The CDR3 DNA reads as TGTGCCAGCAGGGTAAGCGGGATCTCATGGGAGCAGTTCTTC.

V and J are TRBV28 and TRBJ2-7, with a weak D call TRBD1 (7 bases). V dropped 7 bases and J dropped 2 bases, with 15 bases sitting between them. Germline assignment: CDR1 MDHEN and CDR2 SYDVKM. The CDR3 sequence is 14 residues long. The CDR3 DNA sequence: TGTGCCAGCACAGAGACAGGGAGGACCTACGAGCAGTACTTC. The encoded protein is CASTETGRTYEQYF.

This clone was counted only a few times. The chain uses TRBV15 and TRBJ1-2; D unclear. Germline V gene lookup returns CDR1 LNHNV and CDR2 YYDKDF (reference sequence). There are 14 residues in the CDR3. Trimming stripped 1 base from V and 8 bases from J, with 14 bases between. The CDR3 here is CATSRVRELIGYTF. CDR3 DNA sequence: TGTGCCACCAGCAGAGTAAGGGAGCTGATCGGCTACACCTTC.

The chain couples TRBV10-1 to TRBJ2-7; TRBD2 aligns across 11 bases. This CDR3 region has 14 residues. Germline V gene data show CDR1 as WNHNN and CDR2 as SYGVQD (reference sequence). The ends lost 5 bases at V and 4 bases at J; junction bases unmatched: 4. CDR3: CASSPSGRTYEQYF. As DNA, the CDR3 is TGCGCCAGCAGTCCTAGCGGGAGGACTTACGAGCAGTACTTC.